This T cell receptor beta chain comes out of a study of cytomegalovirus exposure and HLA in healthy donors (dated by TCRdb to 2015 to 2018). Regarding the complete study: In an earlier analysis of roughly 500 of the donors, 276 Gb of sequence data and roughly 100 million unique TCR beta sequences from about 190 million T cells were reported. An early release covering roughly 600 HLA-typed donors comprised 250 to 350 gigabases of sequencing data and around 85 million unique TCR sequences. Of the 398 genotyped donors, 81% were placed in the genetic ancestry cluster associated with self-reported Caucasian donors. The aim of the study was to test whether cataloging public T cell receptors could identify signatures of past pathogen exposure. The study used immunosequencing to profile the T cell repertoires of approximately 630 subjects and linked those repertoires to cytomegalovirus serostatus. A separate validation cohort of 90 to 150 different subjects was used in addition to the approximately 670-subject first cohort. To predict cytomegalovirus infection status, the study brought together high-throughput TCR immunosequencing, statistical association of individual TCRs with disease status, and machine learning. A later analysis re-analyzed previously published TCR beta repertoires from several hundred donors and added high-resolution HLA genotyping to study TCR occurrence patterns. Rather than drawing on any new phenotypic data, the later analysis identified candidate immune exposures from TCR beta sequences and the way those sequences occurred across donors. In an earlier analysis of 500 to 650 of the donors, high-throughput TCR beta sequencing was used to judge whether each TCR beta V gene segment behaved as functional or pseudogenic. Donor age, sex, ethnicity and CMV serostatus were compiled alongside the repertoire data. A later genetic analysis took genome-wide SNP genotypes for about 55% of the 666 donors and used that subset as a discovery cohort. Every repertoire in the discovery cohort had been generated on one and the same sequencing platform. Class I and class II HLA loci were covered by the typing at four-digit resolution. Typing coverage differed by locus: A, B, C, DRB1 and DQB1 were typed in roughly 620-640 donors, DQA1 in around 500, DPA1 in 600 to 610, and DPB1 in approximately 450. Because of strong linkage in the cohort, five DR-DQ haplotypes were treated as single units for association and clustering. Across approximately 400 genotyped donors of the cohort, an average of roughly 200,000 unique TCR beta nucleotide sequences per donor were sequenced, and roughly 20% of those sequences were non-productive.

The cohort was made up of about 670 healthy bone marrow donors. All cohort members were sampled while nominally healthy, although unrecorded immune exposures were likely present. The donor tested CMV seropositive and was one of the 289 seropositive cohort members. A peripheral blood sample was collected from each donor, and TCR beta sequencing was performed on peripheral blood mononuclear cells. The Qiagen DNeasy Blood Extraction Kit was used to extract genomic DNA from the blood cell samples. According to the germline V gene, CDR1 reads SGHRS and CDR2 reads YFSETQ. There are 17 amino acids in the CDR3, from cysteine to phenylalanine inclusive. Only the CDR3 DNA stays, 51 bases, in frame from base 1. After removal of 0 bases from V and 0 bases from J, the junction retains 5 bases not matched to a gene. Library prep was done by the immunoSEQ multiplex PCR assay. For the multiplex PCR, a mixture combining 60 forward primers for TCR Vbeta segments and 13 reverse primers for TCR Jbeta segments was used. The CDR3 region of rearranged TCR beta genes was amplified from genomic DNA with a multiplex PCR assay. The Illumina HiSeq System was used to sequence the amplified TCR beta libraries as 87-base-pair reads. On the authors' methods: A later analysis counted 75 million to 100 million unique TCR beta chains across the 600 to 850 repertoires, and around 9.9 million of these chains were shared by at least two donors. Raw reads were error-corrected and collapsed into unique sequences with a nearest-neighbor algorithm that merged closely related sequences to remove PCR and sequencing errors. CDR3 sequences were aligned to IMGT reference sequences to assign V, D and J gene segments. For a sequence to be retained, a match of at least six nucleotides to both a V gene segment and a J gene segment was required. Rearrangements were classified as productive when the CDR3 lacked stop codons and remained in frame with V and J, and all other rearrangements were classified as non-productive. Following IMGT convention, CDR3 was defined as the stretch from the second conserved V-encoded cysteine up to the conserved J-encoded phenylalanine. In an earlier analysis of around 640 of the donors, sequences lacking an unambiguous match to a single V gene segment were excluded. An earlier analysis of a few hundred of the donors classified V segments as functional when productive rearrangements were above 56.7% and as segregating when the standard deviation between donors was above 5%. A statistical classification framework was built to diagnose cytomegalovirus status from the catalog of TCR beta chain sequences. In a later analysis, V and J genes were assigned by comparing TCR nucleotide sequences against IMGT/GENE-DB human TR gene sequences. Using the TCRdist pipeline, a later analysis assigned CDR3 sequences along with most-parsimonious VDJ recombination scenarios. A later analysis defined each TCR beta chain by its CDR3 amino acid sequence plus V-gene family, and excluded reads lacking a unique V-gene family. As a way to deal with suspected cross-contamination and a sequencing artifact, a later analysis dropped 450 to 600 nucleotide sequences that were highly shared and had low generation probability. In a later analysis, a clonal expansion index was calculated for each public chain from normalized within-repertoire ranks of inferred template counts. In a later analysis, generation probabilities were computed with a VDJ recombination model fitted to out-of-frame rearrangements, and the resulting probabilities were checked against IGoR. In a later analysis, TCR-TCR, TCR-HLA and TCR-CMV co-occurrence was scored with hypergeometric tests, and a repertoire-size bias correction was applied to TCR pairs. A later analysis estimated false discovery rates by permuting HLA or CMV assignments 20 times. In a later analysis, co-occurring TCRs were grouped with DBSCAN, and TCRdist sequence similarity was added when clustering was performed within HLA-allele-positive subsets. Repertoires with fewer than 30,000 or more than 120,000 public chains, plus five repertoires with anomalous nucleotide sharing, were excluded from co-occurrence clustering. This is the immuneACCESS table as TCRdb keeps it, with only in-frame sequences that have V and J called. A part of the clones is gone; compared with another copy, unresolved V genes explain less than half, and the rest is unexplained. Clonal size and the V and J genes are those of that table, whereas D and trimming came from the DNA. The table for this sample lists 65,000 to 95,000 clones; just under 80% of them were counted only once. The biggest ten clones account for around 2.5% of the sample.

With respect to this clone: The specificity of this receptor is unknown. No base quality values were provided; no much bigger clone lies one nucleotide off.

General study outcomes and caveats: Because HLA typing was unavailable for some donors at each locus, only the typed subset was used in association tests. The earlier analysis of some 560 of the donors excluded some 15 rarely observed V segments, including chromosome 9 orphons, because counts were too low. In a later analysis, several top co-occurrence clusters were reported to appear linked to parvovirus B19, influenza, CMV and Epstein-Barr virus. A group of highly shared sequence variants was considered likely to be a technical artifact of the sequencing pipeline. According to a later genetic analysis, donors in an Asian-associated ancestry cluster had fewer N-insertions in productive TCRs than the approximately 700-donor mean. Because the 87-base-pair reads could not distinguish some IMGT-functional V segments, including TRBV6-2 and TRBV6-3, those segments were excluded. A later analysis associated 17,000 or so TCR beta sequences with specific HLA alleles at a false discovery rate of 0.05. In an earlier analysis of some 640 of the donors, most TCR beta V segments were observed in productive rearrangements about 87% or about 30% of the time, broadly matching IMGT annotations. A later analysis found that most CMV-associated TCR beta chains appeared HLA-restricted, with HLA associations seemingly driven largely by CMV exposure. In the study, around 150 TCR beta chains were listed as associated with cytomegalovirus. A further reported finding was that TCR beta sequences accurately predicted the HLA-A and HLA-B alleles for most subjects in the first cohort. A few of the identified cytomegalovirus-associated TCR beta chains were confirmed in vitro to be specific for cytomegalovirus antigens. Most TCR sequences were observed very rarely across donors, whereas some public TCRs were present in many individuals. V-gene and J-gene trimming of TCR beta chains was associated with a missense DCLRE1C variant in a later genetic analysis, and the association was replicated in an independent cohort. Immune exposure information for the cohort was limited to CMV serostatus. In both the original and validation cohorts, the classifier was reported to diagnose cytomegalovirus status with high specificity and sensitivity. When HLA alleles, especially DR and DQ, strongly co-occurred, attributing TCR associations to individual alleles was difficult. In a later analysis, TCR association rates were found to vary across HLA loci, with the most associated TCRs seen for DRB1 alleles and the fewest for HLA-C alleles. Only TCR beta chains were sequenced in this cohort, and the absence of alpha or paired-chain data limited detectable features. It was suggested by the authors that the approach could potentially be generalized to other disease states and immunological phenotypes. Linkage disequilibrium might explain the correlated functional status among segregating V segments, but an unknown experimental factor could not be excluded. Presence/absence analyses assumed roughly uniform sequencing depth across donors, an assumption that may not hold. A later analysis found that HLA-associated TCR beta chains were more clonally expanded and had lower generation probabilities than equally common non-associated chains.

The source of this sequence is a male donor in good health and CMV-seropositive. The rearranged chain carries TRBV5-1 and TRBJ2-1; 8 middle bases align to TRBD2. Input material: PBMCs. The nucleotide sequence reads as follows: TGCGCCAGCAGCTTGGGACTAGCGAGTAGCTCCTACAATGAGCAGTTCTTC. It specifies CASSLGLASSSYNEQFF. The variable domain in full, with residues beyond the CDR3 obtained from the reference TRBV5-1 and TRBJ2-1 genes, is KAGVTQTPRYLIKTRGQQVTLSCSPISGHRSVSWYQQTPGQGLQFLFEYFSETQRNKGNFPGRFSGRQFSNSRSEMNVSTLELGDSALYLCASSLGLASSSYNEQFFGPGTRLTVL.